This T cell receptor beta chain stems from a study of T cell responses to AZD1222 COVID-19 vaccine. Study results and caveats: Donors skewed white British and female; clonal diversity was possibly underestimated. Every sample of the repertoires postdated the peak T cell response. AZD1222 recipients seropositive at baseline numbered only six. After two AZD1222 doses, spike-specific TCR breadth and depth rose versus day 0.

In regard to this clone: Its target is not known.

The germline V gene encodes CDR1 MNHNY and CDR2 SVGAGI (reference sequence). The CDR3 runs to 14 residues. Clones were read by immunoSEQ multiplex PCR, and TCRdb kept only the in-frame ones, dropping some. The sample yields about 72,000 clones, around 87% seen once. The material was peripheral blood, obtained on day 0 of AZD1222 vaccination. The chain couples TRBV6-6 to TRBJ1-6; D remains ambiguous. The source is an adult in good health. In DNA, the CDR3 is TGTGCGACCCGCGGCAGTCAGTTTTTGACACCCCTCCACTTT. It translates to CATRGSQFLTPLHF.